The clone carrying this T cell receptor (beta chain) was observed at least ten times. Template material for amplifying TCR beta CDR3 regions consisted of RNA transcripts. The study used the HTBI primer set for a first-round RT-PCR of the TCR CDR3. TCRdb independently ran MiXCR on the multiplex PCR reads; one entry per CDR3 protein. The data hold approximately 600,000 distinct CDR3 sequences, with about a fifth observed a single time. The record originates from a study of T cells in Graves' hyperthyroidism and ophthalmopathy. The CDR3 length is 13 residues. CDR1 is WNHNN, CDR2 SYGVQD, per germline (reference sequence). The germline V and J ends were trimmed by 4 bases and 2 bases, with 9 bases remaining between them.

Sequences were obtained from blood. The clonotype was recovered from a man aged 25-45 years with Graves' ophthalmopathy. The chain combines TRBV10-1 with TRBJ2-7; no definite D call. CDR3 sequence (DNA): TGCGCCAGCAGTGGTTCAGGTACCTACGAGCAGTACTTC. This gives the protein CASSGSGTYEQYF.